The 17 T cell receptor beta chains below all came from one sample that was sequenced in a study of cytomegalovirus exposure and HLA in healthy donors. Both 60 Vbeta primers and 13 Jbeta primers went into the PCR. Repertoires were generated with immunoSEQ multiplex PCR, while TCRdb's copy carries only in-frame clones and drops some. The sample records tens of thousands of clones, 65% being singletons. Sequenced material: PBMCs. These receptors came from a woman in her 50s in good health and CMV-seropositive.

The chain couples TRBV5-4 to TRBJ1-1; 9 bases align to TRBD1. The CDR3 is 14 amino acids. The V gene's germline CDR1 is SGHNT and CDR2 YYREEE (reference sequence). V shed 5 bases, J shed 4 bases, and the junction held 6 bases outside the gene matches. The CDR3 DNA sequence: TGTGCCAGCAGGGAACAGGGGGCGGTCACTGAAGCTTTCTTT. Protein product: CASREQGAVTEAFF.

V gene TRBV4-3 combines with J gene TRBJ2-5; TRBD1 is a possible D gene (5 bases). V lost 0 bases, J lost 1 base, and 9 bases lay in between. Per germline, CDR1 LGHNA and CDR2 YSLEER. This CDR3 contains 15 residues. CDR3 sequence: CASSQDQGTQETQYF. The CDR3, as DNA: TGCGCCAGCAGCCAAGATCAGGGCACCCAAGAGACCCAGTACTTC.

The table lists this clone with a few counts. The chain carries TRBV28 and TRBJ1-1; D gene unclear. V gave up 5 bases and J gave up 1 base, with 8 bases separating them. The CDR3 is made up of 13 amino acids. Germline V lookup: CDR1 MDHEN, CDR2 SYDVKM. The CDR3 reads CASSPFGNTEAFF. The CDR3 DNA is TGTGCCAGCAGTCCGTTCGGGAACACTGAAGCTTTCTTT.

This clone showed up just a few times. The chain has TRBV6-1 and TRBJ1-1; unclear D gene. This CDR3 has 12 amino acids. The V end lost 7 bases, the J end lost 4 bases, and 10 bases lay between the germline ends. Germline V gene data show CDR1 as MNHNS and CDR2 as SASEGT. The CDR3 here is CASTRGTTEAFF. In DNA form, the CDR3 reads TGTGCCAGCACCCGGGGAACCACTGAAGCTTTCTTT.

This clone came up a few times. A read error is the likely source, as a far larger clone sits one nucleotide away. The chain recombines TRBV7-9 with TRBJ1-2; 7 bases map to TRBD1. The CDR3 is 12 residues long. Germline assignment: CDR1 SEHNR and CDR2 FQNEAQ (reference sequence). CDR3 nucleotide sequence: TGTTCCAGCAGCCCTAGACAGGGTGCCTACACCTTC. Translating gives CSSSPRQGAYTF.

V and J are TRBV6-1 and TRBJ2-7; maybe TRBD1 (5 bases). V lost 1 base and J 1 base, leaving 14 bases between the germline ends. Germline CDR1 and CDR2: MNHNS and SASEGT. There are 16 residues in the CDR3. CDR3 region: CASSEVLQVASYEQYF. The DNA for the CDR3 is TGTGCCAGCAGTGAAGTGCTACAGGTGGCATCCTACGAGCAGTACTTC.

The V gene is TRBV16, the J gene TRBJ1-1; 7 nucleotides align to TRBD1. The germline CDR1 and CDR2 sequences are KGHSY and FQNENV. Trimming at V came to 0 bases and at J to 4 bases, leaving 11 bases not matched to a gene. The CDR3 length is 17 residues. CDR3 DNA sequence: TGTGCCAGCAGCCAATCGTCCACAGGGGAGAGTATCACTGAAGCTTTCTTT. Amino acid sequence: CASSQSSTGESITEAFF.

This clone appeared a single time. This chain uses TRBV6-5 with TRBJ1-1, with D uncertain. Trimming cost V 6 bases and J 4 bases, with 15 bases left between them. The CDR3 is made up of 14 amino acids. Germline V gives CDR1 MNHEY, CDR2 SVGAGI. The CDR3 DNA is TGTGCCAGCAGCTCCCACGGTCGGAGCACTGAAGCTTTCTTT. This translates into CASSSHGRSTEAFF.

This clone has just a few counts. The V gene is TRBV30, the J gene TRBJ2-6, with 7 bases identical to TRBD1. This CDR3 is 17 amino acids long. Germline-derived CDR1 and CDR2 are GTSNPN and SVGIG (reference sequence). Trimming took 2 bases from V and 0 from J; bases not matched to a gene: 7. The CDR3 region has the DNA TGTGCCTGGAGTAGGGACAGATCTTCCTCTGGGGCCAACGTCCTGACTTTC. This sequence encodes CAWSRDRSSSGANVLTF.

The rearrangement uses TRBV18 and TRBJ1-6; 10 bases fit TRBD1. Germline CDR1 reads KGHSH; CDR2 reads LQKENI. J lost 5 bases, V lost 4 bases, and 2 bases had no gene match. The CDR3 has 15 residues. The CDR3 DNA reads as TGTGCCAGCTCACTCGGACAGGGGGATAATTCACCCCTCCACTTT. Protein sequence: CASSLGQGDNSPLHF.

J is TRBJ1-2 and V is TRBV7-9; the D is unclear. V lost 0 bases to trimming and J lost 5 bases, with 10 bases between them. The CDR3 is 14 amino acids. Germline CDR1 is SEHNR and CDR2 is FQNEAQ (reference sequence). The CDR3 here is CASSLAPGRYGYTF. The CDR3 DNA reads TGTGCCAGCAGCTTAGCACCGGGGAGATATGGCTACACCTTC. Full variable domain (outside the CDR3, taken from reference TRBV7-9 and TRBJ1-2): DTGVSQNPRHKITKRGQNVTFRCDPISEHNRLYWYRQTLGQGPEFLTYFQNEAQLEKSRLLSDRFSAERPKGSFSTLEIQRTEQGDSAMYLCASSLAPGRYGYTFGSGTRLTVV.

The V and J genes are TRBV7-9 and TRBJ1-1; D is undetermined. V lost 8 bases to trimming and J lost 1 base, with 8 bases between them. This CDR3 contains 12 residues. The germline CDR1 and CDR2 sequences are SEHNR and FQNEAQ (reference sequence). CDR3 sequence (DNA): TGTGCCAGCGGGCAGAGGAACACTGAAGCTTTCTTT. This gives the protein CASGQRNTEAFF. The variable domain in full, with the rest retrieved from reference TRBV7-9 and TRBJ1-1, is DTGVSQNPRHKITKRGQNVTFRCDPISEHNRLYWYRQTLGQGPEFLTYFQNEAQLEKSRLLSDRFSAERPKGSFSTLEIQRTEQGDSAMYLCASGQRNTEAFFGQGTRLTVV.

This clone was counted only a few times. CDR3 residues: CASSWTSGNSYNEQFF. Written as DNA, the CDR3 is TGCGCCAGCAGCTGGACTAGCGGGAACTCCTACAATGAGCAGTTCTTC. The chain uses TRBV5-1 and TRBJ2-1, with 12 bases that match TRBD2. V was pared by 3 bases and J by 0 bases, with 1 base of the junction left unmatched. This CDR3 region has 16 residues. Looked up from germline, CDR1 is SGHRS and CDR2 is YFSETQ.

V is TRBV5-1 and J is TRBJ2-1; 7 positions match TRBD2. Germline assignment: CDR1 SGHRS and CDR2 YFSETQ. CDR3 size: 15 residues. J lost 2 bases, V lost 0 bases, and 2 bases had no gene match. CDR3 loop: CASSLDGGAYNEQFF. CDR3 bases: TGCGCCAGCAGCTTGGATGGGGGGGCCTACAATGAGCAGTTCTTC.

The gene calls are TRBV29-1 and TRBJ2-1; possible D gene TRBD1, 6 bases. The CDR3 consists of 12 residues. Germline values: CDR1 SQVTM, CDR2 ANQGSEA. V dropped 2 bases and J dropped 5 bases, with 7 bases sitting between them. CDR3 loop: CSVERTDNEQFF. The CDR3 nucleotides are TGCAGCGTTGAAAGGACAGACAATGAGCAGTTCTTC.

This rearrangement joins TRBV4-2 to TRBJ1-1, with a possible D match to TRBD1 (5 bases). Germline CDR1 is LGHNA and CDR2 is YNFKEQ. Trimming left V 2 bases short and J 4 bases short, with 11 bases between. There are 14 residues in the CDR3. CDR3 in amino acids: CASSQPGRGTEAFF. The CDR3 DNA sequence: TGTGCCAGCAGCCAACCGGGTAGGGGCACTGAAGCTTTCTTT.

The gene calls are TRBV6-1 and TRBJ1-1, with D possibly being TRBD1 (5 bases). V dropped 8 bases and J dropped 0 bases, with 13 bases sitting between them. The CDR3 has 14 amino acids. The germline gives CDR1 MNHNS, CDR2 SASEGT. The CDR3 bases are TGTGCCAGCTACAAGGGGCCAATGAACACTGAAGCTTTCTTT. It specifies CASYKGPMNTEAFF.